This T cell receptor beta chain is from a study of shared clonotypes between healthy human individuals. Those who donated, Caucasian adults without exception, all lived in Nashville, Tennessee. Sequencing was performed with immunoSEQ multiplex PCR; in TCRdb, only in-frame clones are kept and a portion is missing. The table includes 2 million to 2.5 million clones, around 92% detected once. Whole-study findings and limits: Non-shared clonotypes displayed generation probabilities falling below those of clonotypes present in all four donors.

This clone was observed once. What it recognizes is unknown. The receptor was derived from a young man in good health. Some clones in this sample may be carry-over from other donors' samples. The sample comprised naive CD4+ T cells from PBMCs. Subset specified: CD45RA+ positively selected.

The CDR3 DNA sequence: TGTGCCAGCAGCTTAACCCAGCGGGGGAATGAGCAGTTCTTC. Translating it yields CASSLTQRGNEQFF. The V call is TRBV11-2, the J call TRBJ2-1, with 8 bases identical to TRBD2. The CDR3 has 14 amino acids. CDR1 and CDR2 (germline): SGHAT, FQNNGV. V gave up 2 bases and J gave up 7 bases; unmatched junction bases: 4.